Listed here are 29 T cell receptor beta chains from one sample, sequenced in a study of blood T cells in healthy people across ages. For the second PCR, which ran for roughly 6 to 12 cycles, a sample-barcoded 5' primer and a J-beta primer mix were used. Via MiXCR, TCRdb re-called the 5' RACE reads, giving one row per CDR3 protein. Of approximately 850,000 distinct CDR3 sequences in the sample, 40% to 50% were seen once. Specimen: blood. The receptors derive from a man in his sixties in good health.

The rearrangement joins TRBV20-1 to TRBJ1-5; tentatively, D is TRBD1 (6 bases). V gave up 2 bases and J gave up 6 bases, with 17 bases separating them. CDR1 and CDR2 (germline): DFQATT, SNEGSKA (reference sequence). The CDR3 has 15 amino acids. The CDR3 reads CSARPRGGGGQPQHF. The CDR3 DNA sequence: TGCAGTGCTAGACCACGCGGTGGGGGCGGTCAGCCCCAGCATTTT.

This clonotype was detected a few times. This sequence joins TRBV12-3 or TRBV12-4 and TRBJ1-6; 11 nucleotides agree with TRBD1. The CDR3 totals 17 residues. With V trimmed by 3 bases and J by 9 bases, 10 bases remained unmatched. CDR3 nucleotides: TGTGCCAGCAGTTTTCAAGGGACAGGGGGAAGTAGTTCACCCCTCCACTTT. This encodes CASSFQGTGGSSSPLHF.

The chain combines TRBV6-5 with TRBJ1-6; D is unresolved. The CDR3 has 12 residues. V lost 0 bases to trimming and J lost 8 bases, with 2 bases between them. CDR1 is MNHEY and CDR2 is SVGAGI in the germline V gene. CDR3 sequence reads: CASSYSDSPLHF. In DNA, the CDR3 is TGTGCCAGCAGTTACTCGGATTCACCCCTCCACTTT.

This clonotype was seen a few times. CDR3 coding DNA: TGTGCCAGCAGCTCAACGGGACAGCGATACATAGCCAAAAACATTCAGTACTTC. Its protein product is CASSSTGQRYIAKNIQYF. The chain is built from TRBV7-2 and TRBJ2-4; the match to TRBD1 covers 7 bases. The CDR3 length is 18 residues. Germline CDR1 SGHTA, CDR2 FQGNSA. The V gene end was trimmed by 4 bases and the J gene end by 0 bases; junction bases not matched to a gene: 12.

This chain connects TRBV7-9 to TRBJ1-1, with TRBD1 as a possible D gene (6 bases). V lost 3 bases and J lost 3, with 17 bases in between. CDR3 size: 16 residues. In germline, CDR1 is SEHNR, CDR2 FQNEAQ (reference sequence). The CDR3 sequence is CASSFNVQGVDTEAFF. The CDR3, as DNA: TGTGCCAGCAGCTTCAATGTACAGGGAGTTGACACTGAAGCTTTCTTT.

The chain uses TRBV21-1 and TRBJ2-3. TRBV21-1 is assigned pseudogene status. This CDR3 is built from 15 residues. CDR3 sequence reads: CASSNSVVWTDTQYF. CDR3 coding DNA: TGTGCCAGCAGCAACTCTGTGGTTTGGACAGATACGCAGTATTTT.

The chain couples TRBV4-1 to TRBJ1-2; TRBD1 agrees at 7 bases. The CDR3 has 15 amino acids. V trimming: 4 bases; J trimming: 4 bases; junction bases outside the gene matches: 9. Germline V CDR1 and CDR2: MGHRA, YSYEKL. The CDR3 region is CASSPHGTDSYGYTF. CDR3 in DNA: TGCGCCAGCAGCCCGCACGGGACAGACTCCTATGGCTACACCTTC.

This clonotype was detected a few times. The chain uses TRBV5-1 and TRBJ1-5; D is possibly TRBD1 (6 bases). The length of the CDR3 is 16 residues. With 0 bases removed from V and 3 bases from J, the gap between germline ends came to 13 bases. Per the germline V gene, CDR1 is SGHRS and CDR2 is YFSETQ. The CDR3 DNA reads as TGCGCCAGCAGCTTGGCCCCCACAGGGTTCAATCAGCCCCAGCATTTT. Encoded protein: CASSLAPTGFNQPQHF.

Concerning this clonotype itself: The junction departs from the called germline gene at one end, perhaps through a read error. CDR3 loop: CASDLGQDSNQPQHF. In nucleotides, the CDR3 is TGTGCTAGTGATTTGGGACAGGATAGCAATCAGCCCCAGCATTTT. J is TRBJ1-5 and V is TRBV12-5; 8 nucleotides align to TRBD1. CDR3 size: 15 residues. Germline V gene sequence: CDR1 LGHNT, CDR2 FRNRAP.

This rearrangement joins TRBV2 to TRBJ1-5; possibly TRBD1 for D (6 bases). The CDR3 runs to 15 residues. V was clipped by 6 bases and J by 2 bases, with 14 bases between them. Per germline, CDR1 SNHLY and CDR2 FYNNEI. The CDR3 loop reads CASRVAGVGNQPQHF. CDR3 DNA sequence: TGTGCCAGCAGGGTCGCAGGGGTTGGCAATCAGCCCCAGCATTTT.

This clonotype has just a few counts. The chain employs TRBV20-1 and TRBJ2-4, with 11 nucleotides matching TRBD1. CDR1 and CDR2 (germline): DFQATT, SNEGSKA (reference sequence). This CDR3 region has 15 residues. V shed 5 bases, J shed 7 bases, and the junction held 10 bases outside the gene matches. CDR3 protein: CSAFSGTGGVNIQYF. CDR3 bases: TGCAGTGCTTTTTCCGGGACAGGGGGGGTCAACATTCAGTACTTC.

This clonotype was seen more than once but under ten times. This chain's CDR3 is CASSPGTGGSETQYF. DNA of the CDR3: TGTGCCAGCAGCCCCGGGACAGGGGGATCGGAGACCCAGTACTTC. The rearrangement uses TRBV7-9 and TRBJ2-5; 11 bases are a match to TRBD1. The CDR3 runs to 15 residues. The V and J ends lost 5 bases and 5 bases, in that order; junction bases with no gene match: 7. Germline lookup yields CDR1 SEHNR and CDR2 FQNEAQ (reference sequence).

This clonotype was picked up a small number of times. This chain connects TRBV7-9 to TRBJ2-3; D is perhaps TRBD1 or TRBD2 (5 bases each). Germline-derived CDR1 and CDR2 are SEHNR and FQNEAQ (reference sequence). The V end was cut by 3 bases, the J end by 4 bases, with 11 bases between. The CDR3 runs to 14 residues. This chain's CDR3 is CASSFRGEPDTQYF. The CDR3 DNA reads as TGTGCCAGCAGCTTTAGAGGGGAGCCAGATACGCAGTATTTT.

The table lists this clonotype with many counts. The CDR3 protein is CASSPSSGANVLTF. CDR3 nucleotide sequence: TGTGCCAGCAGCCCCAGCTCTGGGGCCAACGTCCTGACTTTC. The chain combines TRBV7-2 with TRBJ2-6; D gene unclear. This CDR3 region has 14 residues. CDR1 and CDR2 from the germline V gene are SGHTA and FQGNSA. Trimming stripped 5 bases from V and 0 bases from J, with 5 bases between.

The rearrangement links TRBV4-1 to TRBJ2-1, with 9 bases matching TRBD2. V lost 8 bases and J lost 7; bases outside the gene matches: 6. Germline V lookup: CDR1 MGHRA, CDR2 YSYEKL. The CDR3 spans 13 residues. CDR3 in amino acids: CASGAGGYNEQFF. The CDR3 coding sequence is TGCGCCAGCGGGGCGGGGGGGTATAATGAGCAGTTCTTC.

V gene TRBV28 combines with J gene TRBJ1-4; D is possibly TRBD1 (6 bases). The CDR3 sequence is 14 residues long. The V gene lost 6 bases and the J gene lost 3 bases, with 11 bases spanning the gap. Germline V CDR1 and CDR2: MDHEN, SYDVKM. The DNA of the CDR3 is TGTGCCAGCAGGAGGGGGGCGGCTAATGAAAAACTGTTTTTT. Translation: CASRRGAANEKLFF.

The rearrangement uses TRBV28 and TRBJ2-4, with TRBD2 matching over 11 bases. The CDR3 is 13 amino acids. Losses at the gene ends were 7 bases for V and 12 bases for J; bases not matched to a gene: 8. Germline assignment: CDR1 MDHEN and CDR2 SYDVKM. DNA for the CDR3: TGTGCCAGCAACCCCAGACTAGCGGGGCCTCAGTACTTC. It yields the protein CASNPRLAGPQYF.

V is TRBV6-1 and J is TRBJ2-5, with 8 bases identical to TRBD1. The end of the DNA is better explained by TRBJ2-7, so the J call may be wrong. The CDR3 loop spans 16 amino acids. In germline, CDR1 is MNHNS, CDR2 SASEGT. CDR3 bases: TGTGCCAGCAGTGAACCCGACAGGGGATCTTTTTACGAGCAGTACTTC. This codes for CASSEPDRGSFYEQYF.

This clonotype was counted a few times. The chain joins TRBV7-2 to TRBJ2-5; D assignment may be TRBD1 or TRBD2 (5 bases each). The ends were cut back, 3 bases at V and 5 bases at J, with 16 bases in the middle. Germline V gene sequence: CDR1 SGHTA, CDR2 FQGNSA. The CDR3 runs 15 residues. The CDR3 coding sequence is TGTGCCAGCAGCTTGTCGGGGACGGTTGGGGAGACCCAGTACTTC. It translates to CASSLSGTVGETQYF.

This clonotype was seen more than once but under ten times. The chain has TRBV11-2 and TRBJ2-5; D not resolved. V was cut by 1 base and J by 10 bases, with 7 bases left in between. This CDR3 is built from 11 residues. CDR1 and CDR2 (germline): SGHAT, FQNNGV. The CDR3 is CASSLGGVQYF. CDR3 sequence (DNA): TGTGCCAGCAGCTTAGGTGGTGTCCAGTACTTC.

The chain links TRBV6-2 or TRBV6-3 to TRBJ1-2, with 7 bases fitting TRBD1. This CDR3 is built from 14 residues. The J segment lost 8 bases and the V segment lost 6 bases, leaving 12 bases of the junction unmatched. Germline-derived CDR1 and CDR2 are MNHEY and SVGEGT. The CDR3: CASRLGTVLGGYTF. The CDR3, as DNA: TGTGCCAGCAGACTGGGGACAGTCCTGGGAGGCTACACCTTC.

The chain has TRBV29-1 and TRBJ2-1; 9 bases match TRBD1. Germline CDR1 SQVTM, CDR2 ANQGSEA. J gave up 8 bases and V 3 bases, and 5 bases lay outside the gene matches. This CDR3 has 13 residues. CDR3 in DNA: TGCAGCGTTGAGGGGACAGGGAGAGATGAGCAGTTCTTC. Translating gives CSVEGTGRDEQFF.

This clonotype has more than one count but fewer than ten. The J gene is TRBJ1-2, the V gene TRBV19, with a weak D call TRBD1 (5 bases). Germline CDR1 reads LNHDA; CDR2 reads SQIVND (reference sequence). V lost 9 bases to trimming and J lost 2 bases, with 13 bases between them. This CDR3 spans 13 amino acids. The CDR3 bases are TGTGCCAGCACCCCGACAGAAAACTATGGCTACACCTTC. Amino acid sequence: CASTPTENYGYTF.

This chain connects TRBV2 to TRBJ2-4; D unresolved. V shed 7 bases and J shed 5 bases, with 12 bases lying between them. This CDR3 is built from 13 residues. Germline V gene sequence: CDR1 SNHLY, CDR2 FYNNEI. In DNA, the CDR3 is TGTGCCAGCACCGGCGACGATCAAAACATTCAGTACTTC. Its translation is CASTGDDQNIQYF.

This clonotype appeared many times. The chain employs TRBV3-1 and TRBJ2-1; D is unresolved. V lost 2 bases and J 4 bases, leaving 12 bases between the germline ends. CDR3 length: 15 amino acids. Looked up from germline, CDR1 is LGHDT and CDR2 is YNNKEL (reference sequence). The CDR3 sequence is CASSQSPSGYNEQFF. The CDR3 DNA reads TGTGCCAGCAGCCAATCCCCGAGTGGGTACAATGAGCAGTTCTTC.

This chain connects TRBV20-1 to TRBJ2-3; the match to TRBD2 covers 10 bases. CDR1 is DFQATT, CDR2 SNEGSKA, per germline (reference sequence). The CDR3 is 14 residues long. V was pared by 1 base and J by 3 bases, with 1 base of the junction left unmatched. In DNA, the CDR3 is TGCAGTGCTAGAGCTAGCGGGGGAACAGATACGCAGTATTTT. Encoded protein: CSARASGGTDTQYF.

The table lists this clonotype with a few counts. The chain uses TRBV20-1 and TRBJ2-1; TRBD1 is a possible D gene (5 bases). This CDR3 spans 12 amino acids. Germline V gives CDR1 DFQATT, CDR2 SNEGSKA (reference sequence). The V and J ends lost 2 bases and 6 bases respectively, with 8 bases between them. The CDR3 coding sequence is TGCAGTGCTAGACAGGGCACCAATGAGCAGTTCTTC. Translation: CSARQGTNEQFF.

As regards this clonotype: This may come from a read error, since a much larger clone is one base off. The genes are TRBV29-1 and TRBJ2-1; D is uncertain. The J call may not be correct, given that the DNA end is closer to TRBJ2-7. The germline V gene encodes CDR1 SQVTM and CDR2 ANQGSEA. CDR3 length: 12 residues. CDR3 in amino acids: CSVDPGYNEQYF. For the CDR3, the DNA is TGCAGCGTTGACCCCGGATACAATGAGCAGTACTTC.

This clonotype was seen a handful of times. The chain links TRBV24-1 to TRBJ2-4, with 10 bases lining up with TRBD2. V was clipped by 2 bases and J by 2 bases; unmatched bases: 5. This CDR3 is 17 amino acids long. Germline V CDR1 and CDR2: KGHDR, SFDVKD. CDR3 nucleotide sequence: TGTGCCACCAGTGATTCCGGACTAGCGGCGTCCAAAAACATTCAGTACTTC. The encoded protein is CATSDSGLAASKNIQYF.